This TCR beta chain stems from a study of OX40 agonist ivuxolimab in advanced cancers. For the study at large: Patients received intravenous ivuxolimab every 2 weeks at 0.01 to 10 mg/kg. Partial responses occurred in Three dose-escalation patients, one with hepatocellular carcinoma and two with cutaneous melanoma. General study findings and limits: Normalized expansion of T-cell clones was also low for some nonresponders.

Remarks on this clone: The target antigen is unknown.

Sequenced by immunoSEQ multiplex PCR; TCRdb stores in-frame clones only, minus some. Of about 72,000 clones in the sample, more than 80% are singletons; the top ten hold around 1%. The CDR3 has 14 residues. V lost 9 bases to trimming and J lost 0 bases; unmatched junction nucleotides: 8. Germline assignment: CDR1 PRHDT and CDR2 FYEKMQ (reference sequence). The sequencing used CD4+ or CD8+ T cells sorted from blood, collected in a trial of the OX40 agonist ivuxolimab. The receptor comes from an adult with an advanced solid tumor such as melanoma, head and neck, liver or kidney cancer. The chain carries TRBV13 and TRBJ2-7, with TRBD2 identical over 7 bases. This CDR3 reads CASSQRGSSYEQYF. CDR3 nucleotide sequence: TGTGCCAGTAGCCAGCGGGGCAGCTCCTACGAGCAGTACTTC.